The source of this T cell receptor beta chain is a study of regulatory T cells in long-lasting Graves disease. Study-level findings and limits: Newly diagnosed patients shared approximately 1,000 public clonotypes; persistent patients shared around 2,500.

This clonotype was picked up many times. The target antigen is unknown. Time point defined: persistent/refractory GD, antithyroid drugs over 5 years with positive TRAb. PBMC-extracted RNA yielded the TCR library. Investigators prepared the TCR beta libraries by applying iRepertoire HTBI primers and Arm-PCR of CDR3 regions. TCRdb called the multiplex PCR reads again in MiXCR, with one record for every CDR3 protein. The sample lists approximately 400,000 distinct CDR3 sequences, around 20% occurring once. The CDR3 contains 15 residues. CDR1 is LNHDA, CDR2 SQIVND, per germline (reference sequence). Trimming removed 3 bases at V and 7 bases at J, with 16 bases between.

The chain uses TRBV19 and TRBJ1-5; weak D call: TRBD1 (6 bases). The receptor was isolated from a female donor with Graves disease. This specimen consisted of peripheral blood mononuclear cells (PBMCs), obtained when the disease was refractory, from a patient treated with antithyroid drugs. CDR3 coding DNA: TGTGCCAGTAGTATCCCGGGGGGCGCTGGGCAGCCCCAGCATTTT. Protein sequence: CASSIPGGAGQPQHF.